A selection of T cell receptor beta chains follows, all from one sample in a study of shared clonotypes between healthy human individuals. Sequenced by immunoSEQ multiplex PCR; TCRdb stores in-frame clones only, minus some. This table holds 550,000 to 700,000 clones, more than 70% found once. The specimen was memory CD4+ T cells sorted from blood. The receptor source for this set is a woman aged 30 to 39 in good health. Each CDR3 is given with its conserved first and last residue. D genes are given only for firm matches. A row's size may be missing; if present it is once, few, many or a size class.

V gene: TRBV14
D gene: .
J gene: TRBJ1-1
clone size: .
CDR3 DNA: TGTGCCAGCAGCCAAGTAGCGCCTAACACTGAAGCTTTCTTT
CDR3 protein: CASSQVAPNTEAFF

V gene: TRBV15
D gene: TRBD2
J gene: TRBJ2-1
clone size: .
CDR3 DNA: TGTGCCACCAGCAGATCTAGCGGGACCTACAATGAGCAGTTCTTC
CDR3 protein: CATSRSSGTYNEQFF

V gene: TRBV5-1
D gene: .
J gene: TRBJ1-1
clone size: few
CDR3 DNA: TGCGCCAGCTACGACAGACAGAACACTGAAGCTTTCTTT
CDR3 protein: CASYDRQNTEAFF

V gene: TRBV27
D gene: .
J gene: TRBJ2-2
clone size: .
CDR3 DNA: TGTGCCAGCAGTTTGGTGGGGGCCCCGGCGAACACCGGGGAGCTGTTTTTT
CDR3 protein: CASSLVGAPANTGELFF

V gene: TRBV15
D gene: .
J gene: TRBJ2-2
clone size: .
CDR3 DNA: TGTGCCACCAGCAGAGATCTGTTAATAGAGTTTAACACCGGGGAGCTGTTTTTT
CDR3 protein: CATSRDLLIEFNTGELFF

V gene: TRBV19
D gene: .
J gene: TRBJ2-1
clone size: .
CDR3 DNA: TGTGCCACCATGGGCCAAGGGGAACGCTACAATGAGCAGTTCTTC
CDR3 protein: CATMGQGERYNEQFF

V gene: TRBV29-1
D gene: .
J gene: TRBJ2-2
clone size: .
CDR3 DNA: TGCAGCGTTGATGAGCGACGGACCGGGGAGCTGTTTTTT
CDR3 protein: CSVDERRTGELFF

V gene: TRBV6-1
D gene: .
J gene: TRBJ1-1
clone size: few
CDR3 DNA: TGTGCCAGCAGCTCGATGGTGGAGGCTTTCTTT
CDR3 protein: CASSSMVEAFF

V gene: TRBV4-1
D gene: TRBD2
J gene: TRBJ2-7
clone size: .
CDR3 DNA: TGCGCCAGCAGCCAAGACCCGACTAGCGGGAGGTCAAGCTCCTACGAGCAGTACTTC
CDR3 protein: CASSQDPTSGRSSSYEQYF

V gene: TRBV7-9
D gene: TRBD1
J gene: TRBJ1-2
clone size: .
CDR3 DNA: TGTGCCAGCAGCTTAGCCGGGACAGCTAACTATGGCTACACCTTC
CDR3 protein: CASSLAGTANYGYTF

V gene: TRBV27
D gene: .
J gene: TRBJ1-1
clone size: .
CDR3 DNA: TGTGCCAGCAGTTCCCTCAGGGGAACTGAAGCTTTCTTT
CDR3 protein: CASSSLRGTEAFF

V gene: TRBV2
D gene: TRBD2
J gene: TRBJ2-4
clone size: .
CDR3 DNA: TGTGCCAGCAGCGCAGGGACTAGCGGAGAACTGCTAGCCAAAAACATTCAGTACTTC
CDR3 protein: CASSAGTSGELLAKNIQYF

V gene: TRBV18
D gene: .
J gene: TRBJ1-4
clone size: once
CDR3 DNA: TGTGCCAGCTCACCACCGGGACGTGGTGAAAAACTGTTTTTT
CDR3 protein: CASSPPGRGEKLFF

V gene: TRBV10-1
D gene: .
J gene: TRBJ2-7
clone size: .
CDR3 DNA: TGCGCCAGCAGTTCGGGCAGTGGGGTAAGCGAGCAGTACTTC
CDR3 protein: CASSSGSGVSEQYF

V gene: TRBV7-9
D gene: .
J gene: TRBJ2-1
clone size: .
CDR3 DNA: TGTGCCAGCAGCTGGGGAGACGGGGGTTACAATGAGCAGTTCTTC
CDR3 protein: CASSWGDGGYNEQFF

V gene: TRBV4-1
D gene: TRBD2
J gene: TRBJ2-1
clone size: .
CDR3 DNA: TGTGCCAGCAGCCAAGGTACTAGCGGGGCCTACAATGAGCAGTTCTTC
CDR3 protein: CASSQGTSGAYNEQFF

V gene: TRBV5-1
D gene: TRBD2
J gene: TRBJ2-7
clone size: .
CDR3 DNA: TGCGCCAGCAGCTCACTCGGGGGACTAGCGGGCGGCAGTACCTTC
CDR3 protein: CASSSLGGLAGGSTF

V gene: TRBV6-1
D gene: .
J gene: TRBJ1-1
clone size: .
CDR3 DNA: TGTGCCAGCAGTGAAGTCGATAACACTGAAGCTTTCTTT
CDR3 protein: CASSEVDNTEAFF

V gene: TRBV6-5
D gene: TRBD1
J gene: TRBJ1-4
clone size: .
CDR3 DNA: TGTGCCAGCAGTTACACCGGGACAGGGGTCGAAAAACTGTTTTTT
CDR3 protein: CASSYTGTGVEKLFF

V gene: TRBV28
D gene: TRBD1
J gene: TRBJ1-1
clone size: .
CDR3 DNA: TGTGCCAGCAGTTCCGGGGACAGGACTGAAGCTTTCTTT
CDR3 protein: CASSSGDRTEAFF

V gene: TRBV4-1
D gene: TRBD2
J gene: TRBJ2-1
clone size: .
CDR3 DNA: TGCGCCAGCAGCCTCGGGGCGGGAGGCCGGGGGGAGCAGTTCTTC
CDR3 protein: CASSLGAGGRGEQFF

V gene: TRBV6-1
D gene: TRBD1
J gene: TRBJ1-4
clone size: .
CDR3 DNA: TGTGCCAGCAGTTTAATGGGACAGTGGGGTGAAAAACTGTTTTTT
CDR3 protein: CASSLMGQWGEKLFF

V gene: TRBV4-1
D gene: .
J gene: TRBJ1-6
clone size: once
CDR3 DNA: TGCGCCAGCAGCCAAGAGAGGGATTTGTATTCACCCCTCCACTTT
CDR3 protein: CASSQERDLYSPLHF

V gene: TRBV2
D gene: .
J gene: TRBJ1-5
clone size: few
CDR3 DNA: TGTGCCAGCAGTGAGACCGTACGGAATCAGCCCCAGCATTTT
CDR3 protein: CASSETVRNQPQHF

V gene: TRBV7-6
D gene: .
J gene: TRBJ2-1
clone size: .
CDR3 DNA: TGTGCCAGCAGCCCCCCCGGGGCTTACAATGAGCAGTTCTTC
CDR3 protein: CASSPPGAYNEQFF

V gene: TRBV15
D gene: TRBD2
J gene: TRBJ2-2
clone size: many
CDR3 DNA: TGTGCCACCAGCAGAGCAGAGGGCTTAGCGGGAGGGCCGATCGGGGAGCTGTTTTTT
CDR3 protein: CATSRAEGLAGGPIGELFF

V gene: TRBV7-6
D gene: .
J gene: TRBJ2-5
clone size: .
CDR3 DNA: TGTGCCAGCAGCGCCTGGGGGCAGGAGACCCAGTACTTC
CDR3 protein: CASSAWGQETQYF

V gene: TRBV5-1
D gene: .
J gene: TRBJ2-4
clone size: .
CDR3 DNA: TGCGCCAGCAGCCCAACAAGGGCTCTAAACATTCAGTACTTC
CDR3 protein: CASSPTRALNIQYF

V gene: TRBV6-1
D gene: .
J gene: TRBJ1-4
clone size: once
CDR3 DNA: TGTGCCAGCAGTGAGCAGGGAGGGACTAATGAAAAACTGTTTTTT
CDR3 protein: CASSEQGGTNEKLFF

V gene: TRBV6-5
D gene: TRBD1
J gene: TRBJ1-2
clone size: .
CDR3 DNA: TGTGCCAGCAGTCCGACAGGGGGCTATGGCTACACCTTC
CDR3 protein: CASSPTGGYGYTF

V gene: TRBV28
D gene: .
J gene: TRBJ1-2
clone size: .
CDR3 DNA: TGTGCCAGCAGTACCTCCAAGGGGACTTCCAACTATGGCTACACCTTC
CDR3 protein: CASSTSKGTSNYGYTF

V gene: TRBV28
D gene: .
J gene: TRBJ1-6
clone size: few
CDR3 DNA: TGTGCCAGCACGCAAGTTCAGGGGTCGAGGGGCAGCTCCTATAATTCACCCCTCCACTTT
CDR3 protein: CASTQVQGSRGSSYNSPLHF

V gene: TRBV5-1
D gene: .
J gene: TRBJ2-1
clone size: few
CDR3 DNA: TGCGCCAGCAGCGGAGATTACAATGAGCAGTTCTTC
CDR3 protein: CASSGDYNEQFF

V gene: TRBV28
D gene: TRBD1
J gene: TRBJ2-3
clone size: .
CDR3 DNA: TGTGCCAGCAGTGCCGCCGGGACAGGGTCCACAGATACGCAGTATTTT
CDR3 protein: CASSAAGTGSTDTQYF

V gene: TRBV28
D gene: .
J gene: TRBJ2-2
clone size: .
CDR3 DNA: TGTGCCAGCAGTTACCTAGTTCTTACCGGGGAGCTGTTTTTT
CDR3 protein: CASSYLVLTGELFF

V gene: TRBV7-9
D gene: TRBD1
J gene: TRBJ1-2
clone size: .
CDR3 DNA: TGTGCCAGCAGCTTAATCGGACAGGGGGCTTATGGCTACACCTTC
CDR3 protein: CASSLIGQGAYGYTF

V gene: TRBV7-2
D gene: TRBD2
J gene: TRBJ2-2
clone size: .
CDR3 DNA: TGTGCCAGCAGCATAGGACTAGCGGGAGCGAGTCTTACCGGGGAGCTGTTTTTT
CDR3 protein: CASSIGLAGASLTGELFF

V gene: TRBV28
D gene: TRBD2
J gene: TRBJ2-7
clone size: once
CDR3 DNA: TGTGCCAGCAGTTTATGGGGTGGGACTAGCGCTTACGAGCAGTACTTC
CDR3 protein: CASSLWGGTSAYEQYF

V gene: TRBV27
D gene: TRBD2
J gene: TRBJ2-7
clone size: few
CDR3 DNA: TGTGCCAGCAGTTTTTGGAGTAGCGGGGTTGTCCTACATTCGGGCGAGCAGTACTTC
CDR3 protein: CASSFWSSGVVLHSGEQYF

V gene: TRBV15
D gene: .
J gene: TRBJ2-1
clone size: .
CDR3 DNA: TGTGCCACCAGCAGAGAACAGGGGGGGACCTATGGGAATGAGCAGTTCTTC
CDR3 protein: CATSREQGGTYGNEQFF

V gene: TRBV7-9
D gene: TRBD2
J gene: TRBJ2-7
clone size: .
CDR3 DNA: TGTGCCAGCAGCCAACGTTCGGGCGGGAGCTACGAGCAGTACTTC
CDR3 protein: CASSQRSGGSYEQYF

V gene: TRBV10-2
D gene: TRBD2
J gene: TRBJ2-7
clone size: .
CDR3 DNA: TGCGCCAGCAGTGGAAGGACTAGCGGGAGTAATACCTACGAGCAGTACTTC
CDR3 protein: CASSGRTSGSNTYEQYF

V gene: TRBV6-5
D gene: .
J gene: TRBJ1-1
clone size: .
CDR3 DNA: TGTGCCGTCACCAGGGACATGAACACTGAAGCTTTCTTT
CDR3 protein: CAVTRDMNTEAFF

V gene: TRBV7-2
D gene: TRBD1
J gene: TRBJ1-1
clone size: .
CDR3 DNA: TGTGCCACGAAAAGGGGGCCGAGCACTGAAGCTTTCTTT
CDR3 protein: CATKRGPSTEAFF

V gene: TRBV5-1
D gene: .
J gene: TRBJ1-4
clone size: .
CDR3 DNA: TGCGCCAGCAGCTTGGTAGGACGGGACGAAAAACTGTTTTTT
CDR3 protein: CASSLVGRDEKLFF

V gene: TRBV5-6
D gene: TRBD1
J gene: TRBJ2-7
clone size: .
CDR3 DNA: TGTGCCAGCAGCTTGGGGCGACAGGGGGCCCACTACGAGCAGTACTTC
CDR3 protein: CASSLGRQGAHYEQYF

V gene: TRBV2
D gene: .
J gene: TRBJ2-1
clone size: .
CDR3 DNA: TGTGCCAGCAGGCCGGCCCTTTGGGGTAATGAGCAGTTCTTC
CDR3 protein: CASRPALWGNEQFF

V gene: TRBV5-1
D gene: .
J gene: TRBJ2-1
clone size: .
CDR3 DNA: TGCGCCAGCAGCTTGTTCTCTAGCGGAACAGGGGGAAATGAGCAGTTCTTC
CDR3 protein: CASSLFSSGTGGNEQFF

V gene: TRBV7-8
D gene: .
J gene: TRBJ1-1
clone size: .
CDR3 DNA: TGTGCCAGCAGCTTAGTTGCGGGCAACACTGAAGCTTTCTTT
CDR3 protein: CASSLVAGNTEAFF

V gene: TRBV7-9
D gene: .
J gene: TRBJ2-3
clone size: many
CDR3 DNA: TGTGCCAGCAGCTTAGGCCCGCAACCCAGCACAGATACGCAGTATTTT
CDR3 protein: CASSLGPQPSTDTQYF

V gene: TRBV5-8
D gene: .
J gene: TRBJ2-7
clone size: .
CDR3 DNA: TGTGCCAGCAGCTTGGGGGTCACCTCCTACGAGCAGTACTTC
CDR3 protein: CASSLGVTSYEQYF

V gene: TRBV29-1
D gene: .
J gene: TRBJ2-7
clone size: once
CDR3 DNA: TGCAGCGTTGAAGTTAGATCCTACGAGCAGTACTTC
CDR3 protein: CSVEVRSYEQYF

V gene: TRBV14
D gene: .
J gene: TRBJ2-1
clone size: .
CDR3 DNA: TGTGCCAGCAGTATACGCGGTGAGCAGTTCTTC
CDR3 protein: CASSIRGEQFF